The TCR beta chain described here comes from a study of response to subunit inactivated influenza vaccine. Notes on the study in general: Authors suggested each seasonal flu vaccination may recruit only limited numbers of new T cells.

Regarding this clonotype: No antigen is known for it.

MiXCR was run by TCRdb on the RT-PCR reads, yielding one entry per CDR3 protein. The sample carries fewer than 550,000 distinct CDR3 sequences, roughly 23% recorded once. Trimming at V came to 6 bases and at J to 0 bases, leaving 6 bases not matched to a gene. CDR1 is MNHEY and CDR2 is SVGEGT in the germline V gene. This CDR3 spans 18 amino acids. The V and J genes are TRBV6-2 or TRBV6-3 and TRBJ2-4; 15 bases match TRBD2. This receptor was obtained from a man aged 50 to 60 who received an inactivated influenza vaccine. Sequenced material: CD4+ T cells sorted from PBMCs, taken more than 4 days after vaccination. DNA of the CDR3: TGTGCCAGCAGGCCCGGACTAGCGGGAGGGGTAGCCAAAAACATTCAGTACTTC. This sequence encodes CASRPGLAGGVAKNIQYF.